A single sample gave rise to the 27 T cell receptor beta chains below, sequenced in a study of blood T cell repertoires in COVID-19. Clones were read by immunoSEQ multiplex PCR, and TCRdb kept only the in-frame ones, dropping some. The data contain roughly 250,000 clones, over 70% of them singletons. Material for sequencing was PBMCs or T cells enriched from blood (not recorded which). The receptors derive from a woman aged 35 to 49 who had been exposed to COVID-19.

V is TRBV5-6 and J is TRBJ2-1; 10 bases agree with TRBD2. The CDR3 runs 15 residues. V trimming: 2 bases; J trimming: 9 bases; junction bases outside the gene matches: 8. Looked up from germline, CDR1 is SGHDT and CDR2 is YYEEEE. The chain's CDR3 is CASSFTLAGEVEQFF. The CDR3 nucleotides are TGTGCCAGCAGCTTCACGCTAGCGGGAGAGGTTGAGCAGTTCTTC.

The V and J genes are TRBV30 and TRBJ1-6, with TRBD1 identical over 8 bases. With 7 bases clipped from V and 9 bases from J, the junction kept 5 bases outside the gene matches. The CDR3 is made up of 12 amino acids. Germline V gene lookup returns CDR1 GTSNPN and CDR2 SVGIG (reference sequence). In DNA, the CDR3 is TGTGCCTATGACAGGGGAATTTCACCCCTCCACTTT. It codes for CAYDRGISPLHF.

The CDR3 DNA sequence: TGTGCCAGCTCGTTTTCCCAGGGTACAGGTGATTCACCCCTCCACTTT. It is translated as CASSFSQGTGDSPLHF. The rearrangement joins TRBV18 to TRBJ1-6; possible D gene TRBD1, 5 bases. V shed 6 bases and J shed 8 bases, with 20 bases lying between them. In germline, CDR1 is KGHSH, CDR2 LQKENI. This CDR3 is 16 amino acids long.

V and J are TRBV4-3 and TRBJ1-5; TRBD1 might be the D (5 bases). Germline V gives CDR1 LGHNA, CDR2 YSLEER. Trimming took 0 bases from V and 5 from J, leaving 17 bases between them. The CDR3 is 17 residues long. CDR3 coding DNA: TGCGCCAGCAGCCAAGACGGGTTAGGGGAGGGCGATCAGCCCCAGCATTTT. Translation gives CASSQDGLGEGDQPQHF.

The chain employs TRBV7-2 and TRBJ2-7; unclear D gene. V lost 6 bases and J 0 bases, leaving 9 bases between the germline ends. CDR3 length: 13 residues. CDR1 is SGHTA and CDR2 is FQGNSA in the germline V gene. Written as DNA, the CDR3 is TGTGCCAGCAGACTCGGAGCCTCCTACGAGCAGTACTTC. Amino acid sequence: CASRLGASYEQYF.

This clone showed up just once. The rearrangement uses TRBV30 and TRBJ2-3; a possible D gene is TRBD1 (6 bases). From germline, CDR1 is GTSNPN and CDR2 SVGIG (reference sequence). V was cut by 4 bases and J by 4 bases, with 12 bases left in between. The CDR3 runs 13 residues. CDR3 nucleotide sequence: TGTGCCTGGAAGAGAACAGGGCCAGATACGCAGTATTTT. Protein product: CAWKRTGPDTQYF.

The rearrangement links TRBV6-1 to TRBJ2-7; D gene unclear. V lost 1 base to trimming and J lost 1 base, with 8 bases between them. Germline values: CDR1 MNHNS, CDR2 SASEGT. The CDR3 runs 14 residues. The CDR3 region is CASSEGGDSYEQYF. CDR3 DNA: TGTGCCAGCAGTGAAGGAGGAGATTCCTACGAGCAGTACTTC.

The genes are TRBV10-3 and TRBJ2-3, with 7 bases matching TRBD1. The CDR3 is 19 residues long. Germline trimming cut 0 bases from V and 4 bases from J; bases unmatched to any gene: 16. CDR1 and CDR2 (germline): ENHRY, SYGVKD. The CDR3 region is CAISESLFSRGRSADTQYF. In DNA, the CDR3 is TGTGCCATCAGTGAGTCGCTTTTTTCGAGGGGGCGCAGCGCAGATACGCAGTATTTT.

In nucleotides, the CDR3 is TGTGCCAGCCACGAAGGGGGCAGGGGCTATGGCTACACCTTC. It is translated as CASHEGGRGYGYTF. The chain joins TRBV7-9 to TRBJ1-2; 7 bases are shared with TRBD1. This CDR3 has 14 residues. Germline V lookup: CDR1 SEHNR, CDR2 FQNEAQ (reference sequence). V lost 8 bases, J lost 4 bases, and 10 bases stayed unmatched.

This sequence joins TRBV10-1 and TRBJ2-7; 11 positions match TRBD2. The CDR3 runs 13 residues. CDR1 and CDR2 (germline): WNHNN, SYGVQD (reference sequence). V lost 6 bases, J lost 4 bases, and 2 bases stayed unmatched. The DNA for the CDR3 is TGCGCCAGCAGACTAGCGGGAGAGTACGAGCAGTACGTC. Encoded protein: CASRLAGEYEQYV.

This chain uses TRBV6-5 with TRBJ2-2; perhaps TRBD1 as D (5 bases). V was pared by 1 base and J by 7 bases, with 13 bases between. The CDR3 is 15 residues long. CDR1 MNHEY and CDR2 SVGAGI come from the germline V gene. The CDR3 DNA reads TGTGCCAGCAGTTACTATCAGGGTTGGGGCGGGGAGCTGTTTTTT. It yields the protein CASSYYQGWGGELFF.

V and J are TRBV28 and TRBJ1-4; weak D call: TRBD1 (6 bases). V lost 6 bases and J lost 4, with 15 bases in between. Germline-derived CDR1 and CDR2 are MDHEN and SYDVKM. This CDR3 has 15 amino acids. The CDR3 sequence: CASRLEGRGNEKLFF. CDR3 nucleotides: TGTGCCAGCAGACTTGAGGGCAGGGGTAATGAAAAACTGTTTTTT.

The DNA of the CDR3 is TGTGCCAGCAGCGTTAGCGCGGATGAGCAGTTCTTC. Residues: CASSVSADEQFF. The chain recombines TRBV9 with TRBJ2-1, with a possible D match to TRBD2 (5 bases). V was trimmed by 2 bases and J by 8 bases, leaving 8 bases between them. CDR1 and CDR2 (germline): SGDLS, YYNGEE. The CDR3 has 12 residues.

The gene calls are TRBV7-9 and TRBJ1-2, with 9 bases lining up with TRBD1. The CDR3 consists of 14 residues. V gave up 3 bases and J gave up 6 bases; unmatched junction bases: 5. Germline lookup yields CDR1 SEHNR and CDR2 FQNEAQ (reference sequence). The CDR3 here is CASSFADRGNGYTF. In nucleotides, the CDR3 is TGTGCCAGCAGCTTCGCGGACAGGGGTAATGGCTACACCTTC.

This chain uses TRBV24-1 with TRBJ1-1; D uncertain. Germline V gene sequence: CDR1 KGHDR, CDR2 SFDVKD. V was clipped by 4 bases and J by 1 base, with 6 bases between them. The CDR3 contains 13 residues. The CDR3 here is CATSENGNTEAFF. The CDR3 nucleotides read TGTGCCACCAGTGAGAACGGGAACACTGAAGCTTTCTTT.

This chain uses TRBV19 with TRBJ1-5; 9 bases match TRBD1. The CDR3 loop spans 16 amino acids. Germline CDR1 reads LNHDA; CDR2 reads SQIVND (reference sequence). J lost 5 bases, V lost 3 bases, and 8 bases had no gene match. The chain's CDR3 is CASSILDRGSHQPQHF. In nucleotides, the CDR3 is TGTGCCAGTAGTATTCTGGACAGGGGTTCCCATCAGCCCCAGCATTTT. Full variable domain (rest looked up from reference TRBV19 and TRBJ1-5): DGGITQSPKYLFRKEGQNVTLSCEQNLNHDAMYWYRQDPGQGLRLIYYSQIVNDFQKGDIAEGYSVSREKKESFPLTVTSAQKNPTAFYLCASSILDRGSHQPQHFGDGTRLSIL.

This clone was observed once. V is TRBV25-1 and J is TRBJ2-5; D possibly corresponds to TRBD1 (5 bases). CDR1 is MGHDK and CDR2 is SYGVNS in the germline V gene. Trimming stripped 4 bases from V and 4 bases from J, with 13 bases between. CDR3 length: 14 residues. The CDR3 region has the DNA TGTGCCAGCAGTGGCCTGCAGGGTCTAGAGACCCAGTACTTC. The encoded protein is CASSGLQGLETQYF.

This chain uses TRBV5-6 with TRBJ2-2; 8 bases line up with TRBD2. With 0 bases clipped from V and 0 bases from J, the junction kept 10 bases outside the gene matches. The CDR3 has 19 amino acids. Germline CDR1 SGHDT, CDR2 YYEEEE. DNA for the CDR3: TGTGCCAGCAGCTTGGGCGGGGGGCCGATCTACGCGAACACCGGGGAGCTGTTTTTT. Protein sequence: CASSLGGGPIYANTGELFF.

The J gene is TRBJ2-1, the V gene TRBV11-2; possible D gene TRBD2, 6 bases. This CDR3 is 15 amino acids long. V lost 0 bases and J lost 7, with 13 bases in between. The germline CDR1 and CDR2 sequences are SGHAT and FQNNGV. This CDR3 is CASSLDRARGNEQFF. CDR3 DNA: TGTGCCAGCAGCTTAGATCGGGCACGGGGGAATGAGCAGTTCTTC. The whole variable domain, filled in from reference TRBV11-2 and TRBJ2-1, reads EAGVAQSPRYKIIEKRQSVAFWCNPISGHATLYWYQQILGQGPKLLIQFQNNGVVDDSQLPKDRFSAERLKGVDSTLKIQPAKLEDSAVYLCASSLDRARGNEQFFGPGTRLTVL.

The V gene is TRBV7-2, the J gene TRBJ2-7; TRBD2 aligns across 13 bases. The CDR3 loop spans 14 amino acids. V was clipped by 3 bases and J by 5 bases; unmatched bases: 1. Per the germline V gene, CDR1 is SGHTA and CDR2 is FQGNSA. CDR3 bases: TGTGCCAGCAGCTTCGGACTAGCGGGGGACGAGCAGTACTTC. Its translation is CASSFGLAGDEQYF.

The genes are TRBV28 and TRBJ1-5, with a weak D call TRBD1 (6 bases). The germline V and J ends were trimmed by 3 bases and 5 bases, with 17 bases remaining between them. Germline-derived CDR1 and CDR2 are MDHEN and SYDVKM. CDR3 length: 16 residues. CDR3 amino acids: CASSFGGGGTYQPQHF. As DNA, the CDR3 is TGTGCCAGCAGTTTTGGGGGAGGGGGGACCTATCAGCCCCAGCATTTT.

The CDR3 here is CATSRVVGQGVDQPQHF. In nucleotides, the CDR3 is TGTGCCACCAGCAGAGTGGTGGGACAGGGAGTAGATCAGCCCCAGCATTTT. V is TRBV15 and J is TRBJ1-5, with 9 positions matching TRBD1. Germline CDR1 and CDR2: LNHNV and YYDKDF (reference sequence). The CDR3 runs 17 residues. The V gene end was trimmed by 1 base and the J gene end by 5 bases; junction bases not matched to a gene: 9.

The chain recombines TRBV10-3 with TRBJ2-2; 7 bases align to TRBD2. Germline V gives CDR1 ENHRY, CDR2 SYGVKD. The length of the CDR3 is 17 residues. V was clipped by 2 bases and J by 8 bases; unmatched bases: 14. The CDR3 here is CAISEVGAGSQAGELFF. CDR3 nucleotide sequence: TGTGCCATCAGTGAGGTTGGAGCGGGATCCCAGGCAGGGGAGCTGTTTTTT.

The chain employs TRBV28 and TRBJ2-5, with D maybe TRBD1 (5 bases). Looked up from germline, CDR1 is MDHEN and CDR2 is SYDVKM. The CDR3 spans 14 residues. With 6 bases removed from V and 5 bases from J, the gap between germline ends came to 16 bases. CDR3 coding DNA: TGTGCCAGCAGCGGACAAGCCGACGGGGAGACCCAGTACTTC. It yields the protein CASSGQADGETQYF.

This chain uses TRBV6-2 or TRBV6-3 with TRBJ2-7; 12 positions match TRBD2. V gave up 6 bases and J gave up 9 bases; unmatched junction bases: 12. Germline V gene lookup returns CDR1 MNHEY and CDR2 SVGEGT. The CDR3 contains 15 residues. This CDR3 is CASSVLGLAGGGQYV. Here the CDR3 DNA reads TGTGCCAGCAGCGTGCTGGGACTAGCGGGCGGCGGGCAGTACGTC.

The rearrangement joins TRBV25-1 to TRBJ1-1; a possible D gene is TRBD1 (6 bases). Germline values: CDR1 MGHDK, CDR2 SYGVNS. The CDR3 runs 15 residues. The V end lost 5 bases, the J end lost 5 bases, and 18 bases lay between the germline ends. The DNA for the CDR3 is TGTGCCAGCAGTACCCGGGACACCTTCGATACTGAAGCTTTCTTT. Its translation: CASSTRDTFDTEAFF.

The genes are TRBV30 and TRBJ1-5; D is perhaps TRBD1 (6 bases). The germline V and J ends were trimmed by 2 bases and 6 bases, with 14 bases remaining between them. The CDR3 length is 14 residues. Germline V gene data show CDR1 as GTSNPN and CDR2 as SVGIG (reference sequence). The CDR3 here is CAWSIGQWGQPQHF. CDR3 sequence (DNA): TGTGCCTGGAGTATCGGACAGTGGGGTCAGCCCCAGCATTTT.